This TCR beta chain was identified during a study of T cell repertoires in cytomegalovirus infection. Study information: It can be stated that public TCR beta signatures indicated CMV infection as well as a matching HLA type.

General study results and limits: The ex vivo response was dominated by HLA-C-restricted CMV-specific TCR beta clonotypes. Using cumulative public TCR beta family frequency, the authors identified those who carried CMV together with the relevant HLA.

Germline V gene sequence: CDR1 MNHEY, CDR2 SMNVEV (reference sequence). The CDR3 extends over 13 amino acids. V was shortened by 2 bases and J by 11 bases, with 15 bases between the two germline ends. TCRdb called the reads again in MiXCR, with one record for every CDR3 protein. Of about 270,000 distinct CDR3 sequences in the sample, less than 25% are singletons; the top ten hold around 20%. A note on this clonotype: Its specificity is unknown.

The V call is TRBV27, the J call TRBJ2-5, with D unclear. This specimen consisted of cultured PBMCs, obtained from culture after CMV antigen stimulation. The clonotype originates from a human donor in good health (CMV status not recorded). Some clones in this sample may be carry-over from other donors' samples. CDR3: CASSLINDGDQYF. CDR3 nucleotides: TGTGCCAGCAGTTTAATCAACGACGGCGATCAGTACTTC.